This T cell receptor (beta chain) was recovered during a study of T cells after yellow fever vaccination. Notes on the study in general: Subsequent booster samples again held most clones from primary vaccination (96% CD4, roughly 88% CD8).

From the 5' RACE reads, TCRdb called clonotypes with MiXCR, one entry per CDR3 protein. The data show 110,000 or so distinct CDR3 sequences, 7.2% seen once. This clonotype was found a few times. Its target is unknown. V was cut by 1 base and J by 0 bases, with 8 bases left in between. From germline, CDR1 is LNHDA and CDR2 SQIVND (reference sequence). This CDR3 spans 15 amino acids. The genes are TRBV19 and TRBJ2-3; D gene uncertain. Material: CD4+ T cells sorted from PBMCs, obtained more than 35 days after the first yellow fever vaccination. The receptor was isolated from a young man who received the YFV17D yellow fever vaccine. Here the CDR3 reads CASSIVEASTDTQYF. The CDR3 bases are TGTGCCAGTAGTATAGTAGAAGCTAGCACAGATACGCAGTATTTT.